The rows below give T cell receptor beta chains drawn from one sample of a study of blood T cell repertoires in COVID-19. Only in-frame clones appear in the TCRdb table, and some are missing; sequencing was by immunoSEQ multiplex PCR. The profile covers about 80,000 clones, with around 85% appearing a single time and roughly 9.1% taken by the ten largest. Source material: peripheral blood. The source is a man in his forties or fifties with COVID-19, enrolled during active disease. Both conserved end residues are trimmed from each CDR3.

j_gene,v_gene,CDR3aa
TRBJ2-1,TRBV11-2,ASSRGGTGYNARF
TRBJ2-5,TRBV29-1,SVDELVWSHQY
TRBJ2-7,TRBV7-7,ASSIRQGREQY
TRBJ2-3,TRBV19,ASRRLAGGADTQY
TRBJ2-3,TRBV7-2,ASSLSPRASTDTQY
TRBJ2-7,TRBV10-3,AISDLLAESYEQY
TRBJ1-3,TRBV5-1,ASSLQGYGNTIY
TRBJ2-7,TRBV10-3,AISVDRDFLYEQY
TRBJ2-7,TRBV10-3,ASRDRATNRTYEQY
TRBJ1-6,TRBV19,ASSIQGRISPLH
TRBJ2-4,TRBV2,ASNYRGAKNIQY
TRBJ2-3,TRBV11-2,ASSFQLAGGPTDTQY
TRBJ2-2,TRBV7-3,ASSLSGWAADTGELF
TRBJ2-7,TRBV4-2,ASSQEWRHASYEQY
TRBJ1-1,TRBV11-2,ASSLVRGNTEAF
TRBJ1-5,TRBV5-4,ASSLDRGNQPQH
TRBJ2-5,TRBV5-1,ASSSGTGDGETQY
TRBJ2-3,TRBV27,ASSLLSSGSSDTQY
TRBJ2-2,TRBV18,ASSQSGTGGADTGELF
TRBJ2-1,TRBV9,ASSPPAGVHNEQF
TRBJ2-2,TRBV3-1/TRBV3-2,ASSQLLGVPGQGIGELF
TRBJ2-1,TRBV6-5,ASNPRGIHNEQF
TRBJ1-1,TRBV3-1/TRBV3-2,ASSRNWGGRGNTEAF
TRBJ2-1,TRBV7-8,ASSLAGLAGGREQF
TRBJ2-3,TRBV28,ASSLVGGKDTQY
TRBJ2-1,TRBV4-3,ASSPRGDSYNEQF
TRBJ2-2,TRBV14,ASSERGQGTGELF
TRBJ2-7,TRBV18,ASSPRDRVNYEQY
TRBJ1-2,TRBV2,ASSGMEGGLGYT
TRBJ1-5,TRBV30,AWSPKTGGIQPQH
TRBJ2-4,TRBV4-1,ASSQPTGSRSKNIQY
TRBJ2-3,TRBV5-1,ASSWRSFGTDTQY
TRBJ1-6,TRBV6-6,ASIQQGAGSPLH
TRBJ2-2,TRBV7-8,ASSIREFRPGELF
TRBJ2-7,TRBV30,AWSLAGPIAEQY
TRBJ2-3,TRBV24-1,ATSDRASTDTQY
TRBJ2-1,TRBV2,ASRVGGGDEQF
TRBJ1-1,TRBV15,ATSRGGDGTEAF
TRBJ2-1,TRBV6-5,ASSLLVGVGSEQF
TRBJ1-3,TRBV9,ASSFDRELSGNTIY
TRBJ2-7,TRBV2,ASSAQGGEQY
TRBJ2-3,TRBV6-4,ASSALAGGDTQY
TRBJ1-2,TRBV18,ASSGQGVYGHT
TRBJ1-5,TRBV4-1,ASSQTGDNQPQH
TRBJ2-5,TRBV11-3,ASSPGLAGDPSRETQY
TRBJ2-3,TRBV7-6,ASSLRGISSTDTQY
TRBJ1-5,TRBV18,ASSPPGGTVGQPQH
TRBJ1-1,TRBV6-5,ASSYRAGARNTEAF
TRBJ2-7,TRBV13,ASSRGLAGSYEQY
TRBJ1-5,TRBV4-3,ASSQMDRAGQPQH
TRBJ2-1,TRBV12-5,ASGFGTGVLEQF
TRBJ1-3,TRBV3-1/TRBV3-2,ASSLRPAGNTIY
TRBJ2-7,TRBV6-6,ASTYSEGSYEQY
TRBJ2-7,TRBV7-9,ASSRTGIEQY
TRBJ2-7,TRBV28,ASSLWGDTIYEQY
TRBJ2-1,TRBV12-3/TRBV12-4,ASSLRGNEQF
TRBJ1-2,TRBV2,ASSDRPLVEGYT
TRBJ2-7,TRBV2,ASSEQGYEQY
TRBJ1-1,TRBV11-3,ASSPSVAGEAF
TRBJ2-7,TRBV2,ASSGGGLSYEQY